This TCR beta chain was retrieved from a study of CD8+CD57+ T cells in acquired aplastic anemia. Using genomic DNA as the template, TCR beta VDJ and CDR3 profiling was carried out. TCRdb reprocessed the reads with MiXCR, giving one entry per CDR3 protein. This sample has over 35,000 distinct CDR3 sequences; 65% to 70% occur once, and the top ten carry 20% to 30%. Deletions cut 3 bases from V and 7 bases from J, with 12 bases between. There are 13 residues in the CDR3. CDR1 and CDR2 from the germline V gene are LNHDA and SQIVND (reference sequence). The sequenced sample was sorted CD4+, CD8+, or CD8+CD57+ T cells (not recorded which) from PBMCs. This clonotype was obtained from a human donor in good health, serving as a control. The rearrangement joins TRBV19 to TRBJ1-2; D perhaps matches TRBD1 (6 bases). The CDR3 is CASSIAGAFGYTF. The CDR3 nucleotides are TGTGCCAGTAGTATTGCGGGGGCATTTGGCTACACCTTC.